The entry that follows covers one TCR beta chain sequence. The antigen is not known. The table came from immunoSEQ multiplex PCR; TCRdb's copy has only in-frame clones and leaves some out. Of roughly 10,000 clones in the sample, approximately 87% were seen once. The data derive from a study of blood T cell dynamics during melanoma immunotherapy. Study context: Metastatic melanoma patients received first-line pembrolizumab or nivolumab plus ipilimumab.

Broader study findings: Whether repertoire-driving clones were melanoma-specific could not be determined.

CDR1 and CDR2 from the germline V gene are SGHRS and YFSETQ. The trim removed 3 bases at V and 0 bases at J, leaving 5 bases unmatched. The CDR3 is 16 residues long. This sample's time point: pre-treatment baseline. Samples come from before therapy and from week 3 after the first blockade cycle. The material sequenced was blood, taken from a patient treated with checkpoint blockade. This receptor was taken from a human donor with melanoma. The chain employs TRBV5-1 and TRBJ1-4, with 7 bases lining up with TRBD1. CDR3: CASSSGTVATNEKLFF. The CDR3 coding sequence is TGCGCCAGCAGCTCCGGGACAGTTGCAACTAATGAAAAACTGTTTTTT.